This T cell receptor beta chain was sequenced for a study of blood T cells in healthy people across ages. General study results and limits: Age advanced and TCR beta diversity per million T cells fell, roughly linearly.

Details on this clonotype: The antigen is unknown.

Primed by a sample-barcoded 5' primer and a J-beta primer mix, a second PCR proceeded for about 6 to 11 cycles. Each CDR3 protein gets one entry after TCRdb re-called the 5' RACE reads with MiXCR. The sample includes about 680,000 distinct CDR3 sequences, about half of them seen just once. V lost 6 bases, J lost 5 bases, and 10 bases stayed unmatched. CDR1 and CDR2 (germline): MNHEY, SMNVEV (reference sequence). The CDR3 is made up of 15 amino acids. Isolation recovered at least 6.5 million PBMCs from every sample. Total RNA was isolated from each sample in quantities of at least 5 micrograms. The V gene is TRBV27, the J gene TRBJ2-5; 9 nucleotides match TRBD1. The TCR comes from a woman aged 55-69 years in good health. The sequenced sample consisted of blood. This chain's CDR3 is CASRVDRGSHETQYF. CDR3 DNA: TGTGCCAGCAGGGTGGACAGGGGCAGCCATGAGACCCAGTACTTC.